This TCR beta chain was found in a study of control samples from healthy donors and cancer patients. CDR1 is SGDLS, CDR2 YYNGEE, per germline. Deletions cut 2 bases from V and 3 bases from J, with 8 bases between. There are 14 residues in the CDR3. This clone was counted only a few times. Generated by immunoSEQ multiplex PCR, the TCRdb table keeps only in-frame clones and is missing some. The sample lists about 110,000 clones; just under 85% were seen once. Sample: blood. This sequence originates from a man younger than 35 in good health. The genes are TRBV9 and TRBJ2-2; D remains ambiguous. For the CDR3, the DNA is TGTGCCAGCAGCGTCATGCCCCACACCGGGGAGCTGTTTTTT. Translation gives CASSVMPHTGELFF. Variable domain in full (rest from reference TRBV9 and TRBJ2-2): DSGVTQTPKHLITATGQRVTLRCSPRSGDLSVYWYQQSLDQGLQFLIQYYNGEERAKGNILERFSAQQFPDLHSELNLSSLELGDSALYFCASSVMPHTGELFFGEGSRLTVL.